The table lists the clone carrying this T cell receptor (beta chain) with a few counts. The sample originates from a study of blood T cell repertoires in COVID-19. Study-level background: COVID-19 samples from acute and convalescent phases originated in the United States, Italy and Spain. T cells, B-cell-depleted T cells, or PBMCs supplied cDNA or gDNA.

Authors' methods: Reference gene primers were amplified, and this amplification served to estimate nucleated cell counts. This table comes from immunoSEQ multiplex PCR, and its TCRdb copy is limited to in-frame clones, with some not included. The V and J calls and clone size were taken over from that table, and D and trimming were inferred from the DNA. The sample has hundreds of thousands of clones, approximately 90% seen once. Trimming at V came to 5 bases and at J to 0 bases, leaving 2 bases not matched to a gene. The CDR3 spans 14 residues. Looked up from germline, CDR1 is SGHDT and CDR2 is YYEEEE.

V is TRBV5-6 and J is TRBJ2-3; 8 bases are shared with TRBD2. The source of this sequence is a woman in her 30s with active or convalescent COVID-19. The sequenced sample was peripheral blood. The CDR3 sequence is CASSTGGSTDTQYF. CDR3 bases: TGTGCCAGCAGTACGGGAGGGAGCACAGATACGCAGTATTTT.